This T cell receptor (beta chain) was sequenced for a study of cytomegalovirus exposure and HLA in healthy donors. PCR was performed using 60 Vbeta and 13 Jbeta primers. Only in-frame clones appear in the TCRdb table, and some are missing; sequencing was by immunoSEQ multiplex PCR. The repertoire includes approximately 190,000 clones, 70% to 85% of them detected once, and roughly 3.2% sits in the top ten. Participants comprised healthy donors of bone marrow. Study conclusions and caveats: In a later analysis, TCR beta V- and J-gene trimming showed a link to a missense DCLRE1C variant. Most subjects had HLA-A and HLA-B alleles reportedly predicted accurately by TCR beta sequences. In a later analysis, donors in an Asian-associated ancestry cluster reportedly had fewer N-insertions in productive TCRs than the cohort mean.

The V gene's germline CDR1 is MNHNY and CDR2 SVGAGI (reference sequence). The CDR3 totals 12 residues. After removal of 6 bases from V and 6 bases from J, the junction contained 1 base not matched to a gene. Comment on this clone: Its antigen is not identified.

The sequence was collected from a middle-aged man in good health and CMV-seropositive. The sequencing sample was made of PBMCs. The chain combines TRBV6-6 with TRBJ2-2; TRBD1 agrees at 7 bases. CDR3 sequence reads: CASRTGPGELFF. Written as DNA, the CDR3 is TGTGCCAGCAGGACAGGGCCCGGGGAGCTGTTTTTT.